This T cell receptor beta chain comes out of a study of T cells in Graves' hyperthyroidism and ophthalmopathy. General observations from the study: Blood held most thyroid clonotypes expanded above 0.001 frequency. From stable hyperthyroidism, ophthalmopathy was set apart by a 13 V-J model.

Of note for this clonotype: Antigen specificity is unknown.

The CDR3 length is 16 residues. The V end was cut by 4 bases, the J end by 0 bases, with 16 bases between. Germline CDR1 SGDLS, CDR2 YYNGEE. Amplification of TCR beta CDR3 regions was performed using RNA transcripts as template. The HTBI set primed first-round TCR CDR3 RT-PCR. In TCRdb, the multiplex PCR reads were re-called with MiXCR into one record per CDR3 protein. The sample contains about 840,000 distinct CDR3 sequences, roughly 40% of which appear only once. The study enrolled patients aged 18 to 65 with newly diagnosed hyperthyroidism of under 2 months' duration. Material for sequencing was blood. The chain is built from TRBV9 and TRBJ1-2; tentatively, D is TRBD1 (5 bases). The source of this sequence is a young man with Graves' hyperthyroidism. The CDR3 DNA follows: TGTGCCAGCAGCCCCCAAGTCGGGGGGTCTAACTATGGCTACACCTTC. Translating gives CASSPQVGGSNYGYTF. The full variable domain, rest sourced from reference TRBV9 and TRBJ1-2, is DSGVTQTPKHLITATGQRVTLRCSPRSGDLSVYWYQQSLDQGLQFLIQYYNGEERAKGNILERFSAQQFPDLHSELNLSSLELGDSALYFCASSPQVGGSNYGYTFGSGTRLTVV.